The 18 T cell receptor beta chains below were found in one sample sequenced in a study of regulatory T cells in long-lasting Graves disease. Arm-PCR of CDR3 regions with iRepertoire HTBI primers generated TCR beta libraries. TCRdb recomputed calls from the multiplex PCR reads with MiXCR, one row per CDR3 protein. This table holds approximately 400,000 distinct CDR3 sequences, approximately 23% found once. Time point denoted: persistent/refractory GD, antithyroid drugs over 5 years with positive TRAb. Researchers made the TCR library from RNA that was extracted from PBMCs. The sample in question was peripheral blood mononuclear cells (PBMCs), obtained when the disease was refractory, from a patient treated with antithyroid drugs. The receptors come from a woman in her forties with Graves disease.

This clonotype was seen many times. The chain links TRBV28 to TRBJ1-1, with D perhaps matching TRBD1 (6 bases). Germline CDR1 and CDR2: MDHEN and SYDVKM. Trimming cost V 3 bases and J 1 base, with 12 bases left between them. The CDR3 sequence is 15 residues long. CDR3 protein: CASSFGPRGNTEAFF. For the CDR3, the DNA is TGTGCCAGCAGTTTCGGCCCCAGGGGGAACACTGAAGCTTTCTTT.

As concerns this clonotype: A read error is possible here, since a much larger clone lies one base away. V gene TRBV6-1 combines with J gene TRBJ2-7, with TRBD2 identical over 14 bases. Germline assignment: CDR1 MNHNS and CDR2 SASEGT. Trimming removed 7 bases from V and 4 bases from J; junction bases left unmatched: 9. This CDR3 has 16 residues. CDR3 sequence: CASTRLAGGPNYEQYF. Written as DNA, the CDR3 is TGTGCCAGCACGAGACTAGCGGGAGGGCCCAATTACGAGCAGTACTTC.

As regards this clonotype: At one boundary the junction diverges from the germline segment, which might be a read error. The chain employs TRBV10-2 and TRBJ2-2; no firm D call. The germline V gene has CDR1 WSHSY and CDR2 SAAADI. This CDR3 has 12 residues. The CDR3 bases are TGCGCCAGCAATGAGTACACCGGGGAGCTGTTTTTT. Amino acid sequence: CASNEYTGELFF.

In this sample, this clonotype turned up a few times. V usage is TRBV14 and J usage is TRBJ1-2; D is unclear. Trimming removed 1 base from V and 4 bases from J, with 13 bases in between. This CDR3 comprises 15 residues. In germline, CDR1 is SGHDN, CDR2 FVKESK. The CDR3 here is CASSQAYAGLYGYTF. The DNA of the CDR3 is TGTGCCAGCAGCCAAGCATATGCCGGACTCTATGGCTACACCTTC.

To note about this clonotype: A far larger clone is a single base away, which makes a read error likely. The V call is TRBV28, the J call TRBJ2-1; D remains unclear. This CDR3 is built from 13 residues. The germline V gene encodes CDR1 MDHEN and CDR2 SYDVKM. Trimming removed 6 bases from V and 10 bases from J, with 16 bases in between. In nucleotides, the CDR3 is TGTGCCAGCAGGGCACTTAGGGCCTACGAGCAGTTCTTC. This gives the protein CASRALRAYEQFF. The whole variable domain, remainder taken from reference TRBV28 and TRBJ2-1, is DVKVTQSSRYLVKRTGEKVFLECVQDMDHENMFWYRQDPGLGLRLIYFSYDVKMKEKGDIPEGYSVSREKKERFSLILESASTNQTSMYLCASRALRAYEQFFGPGTRLTVL.

This clonotype appeared a few times. The chain has TRBV9 and TRBJ1-2; TRBD1 matches at 8 bases. V gave up 3 bases and J gave up 4 bases; unmatched junction bases: 2. Germline CDR1 is SGDLS and CDR2 is YYNGEE. The CDR3 sequence is 13 residues long. CDR3 DNA: TGTGCCAGCAGCGAGACAGGGGCCTATGGCTACACCTTC. It translates to CASSETGAYGYTF. Complete variable domain (other parts from reference TRBV9 and TRBJ1-2): DSGVTQTPKHLITATGQRVTLRCSPRSGDLSVYWYQQSLDQGLQFLIQYYNGEERAKGNILERFSAQQFPDLHSELNLSSLELGDSALYFCASSETGAYGYTFGSGTRLTVV.

This clonotype was found many times. The chain carries TRBV12-3 or TRBV12-4 and TRBJ1-1, with D perhaps matching TRBD1 (6 bases). The V end was cut by 6 bases, the J end by 5 bases, with 22 bases between. CDR3 size: 16 residues. The CDR3 here is CASSQSVVAGVTEAFF. In nucleotides, the CDR3 is TGTGCCAGCAGCCAATCAGTAGTGGCAGGGGTTACTGAAGCTTTCTTT.

This clonotype was counted only a few times. The chain employs TRBV11-2 and TRBJ2-7, with TRBD1 matching 9 bases. The V gene's germline CDR1 is SGHAT and CDR2 FQNNGV. This CDR3 has 14 amino acids. With 5 bases clipped from V and 3 bases from J, the junction kept 5 bases outside the gene matches. CDR3 DNA: TGTGCCAGCAGCGCCGGGACAGGGTTCTACGAGCAGTACTTC. Encoded protein: CASSAGTGFYEQYF.

The table lists this clonotype with many counts. This chain links TRBV28 with TRBJ1-1; possibly TRBD1 for D (6 bases). Germline lookup yields CDR1 MDHEN and CDR2 SYDVKM. Trimming removed 2 bases at V and 6 bases at J, with 16 bases between. The CDR3 is 15 residues long. The CDR3 is CASSLGPGAGPEAFF. CDR3 bases: TGTGCCAGCAGTTTAGGGCCAGGGGCGGGACCTGAAGCTTTCTTT.

This clonotype was seen at least ten times. The V and J genes are TRBV5-4 and TRBJ1-4; TRBD1 agrees at 7 bases. The CDR3 is made up of 15 amino acids. Germline V gene data show CDR1 as SGHNT and CDR2 as YYREEE (reference sequence). The junction had 10 bases not matched to a gene; V was cut back by 4 bases and J by 7 bases. CDR3 protein: CASSQGEAGGEKLFF. CDR3 sequence (DNA): TGTGCCAGCAGCCAGGGGGAGGCTGGGGGTGAAAAACTGTTTTTT.

The V and J genes are TRBV28 and TRBJ2-3; D is ambiguous. Germline CDR1 is MDHEN and CDR2 is SYDVKM. The CDR3 covers 15 residues. The V gene lost 5 bases and the J gene lost 0 bases, with 12 bases spanning the gap. CDR3 region: CASSLLAGSTDTQYF. CDR3 in DNA: TGTGCCAGCAGTCTCCTGGCAGGTAGCACAGATACGCAGTATTTT.

This clonotype was picked up a small number of times. The genes are TRBV20-1 and TRBJ2-3; 14 bases align to TRBD2. The germline gives CDR1 DFQATT, CDR2 SNEGSKA (reference sequence). After removal of 5 bases from V and 4 bases from J, the junction contained 11 bases not matched to a gene. The CDR3 is made up of 17 amino acids. This CDR3 is CSAFNPGLAGASDTQYF. The CDR3 coding sequence is TGCAGTGCTTTCAACCCGGGACTAGCGGGAGCTTCAGATACGCAGTATTTT.

Ten or more counts support this clonotype. The gene calls are TRBV20-1 and TRBJ2-7, with 9 positions matching TRBD1. This CDR3 region has 14 residues. J gave up 2 bases and V 3 bases, and 5 bases lay outside the gene matches. CDR1 and CDR2 from the germline V gene are DFQATT and SNEGSKA (reference sequence). CDR3 nucleotide sequence: TGCAGTGCTAGTGGGACAGGGTGGGCCTACGAGCAGTACTTC. Its translation: CSASGTGWAYEQYF.

Many counts were recorded for this clonotype. The V and J genes are TRBV28 and TRBJ1-5; the match to TRBD1 covers 8 bases. The germline gives CDR1 MDHEN, CDR2 SYDVKM. After removal of 4 bases from V and 8 bases from J, the junction contained 16 bases not matched to a gene. The CDR3 is 17 amino acids. CDR3 region: CASSSDFVSGGLEPQHF. CDR3 nucleotide sequence: TGTGCCAGCAGTTCAGATTTCGTCTCAGGGGGCTTGGAGCCCCAGCATTTT.

At least ten counts were recorded for this clonotype. This chain links TRBV3-1 with TRBJ2-5; a possible D gene is TRBD2 (5 bases). Per germline, CDR1 LGHDT and CDR2 YNNKEL (reference sequence). Trimming took off 5 bases at V and 4 bases at J, with 17 bases between the two ends. The CDR3 runs to 15 residues. The CDR3 loop reads CASSDWSRVAETQYF. CDR3 sequence (DNA): TGTGCCAGCAGCGACTGGTCGAGGGTAGCAGAGACCCAGTACTTC.

CDR3 residues: CASRFTSGPAPYEQYF. CDR3 in DNA: TGTGCCAGCAGATTCACTAGCGGGCCTGCCCCCTACGAGCAGTACTTC. The chain employs TRBV7-8 and TRBJ2-7, with 9 bases identical to TRBD2. This CDR3 comprises 16 residues. The J segment lost 2 bases and the V segment lost 6 bases, leaving 11 bases of the junction unmatched. Germline V gene lookup returns CDR1 SGHVS and CDR2 FQNEAQ.

This clonotype was found many times. The chain links TRBV11-2 to TRBJ2-4, with 13 bases that match TRBD2. Germline CDR1 is SGHAT and CDR2 is FQNNGV. The V segment lost 5 bases and the J segment 1 base; nucleotides outside the gene matches: 8. The length of the CDR3 is 18 residues. CDR3 DNA sequence: TGTGCCAGCAGCAGGACTAGCGGGAGCGGGGGCGCCAAAAACATTCAGTACTTC. Its protein is CASSRTSGSGGAKNIQYF.

CDR3 bases: TGTGCCAGCGTGAGGGACAGGGCCACAGATACGCAGTATTTT. Translated: CASVRDRATDTQYF. V usage is TRBV28 and J usage is TRBJ2-3, with TRBD1 matching over 9 bases. Trimming at V came to 8 bases and at J to 2 bases, leaving 5 bases not matched to a gene. This CDR3 region has 14 residues. In germline, CDR1 is MDHEN, CDR2 SYDVKM.